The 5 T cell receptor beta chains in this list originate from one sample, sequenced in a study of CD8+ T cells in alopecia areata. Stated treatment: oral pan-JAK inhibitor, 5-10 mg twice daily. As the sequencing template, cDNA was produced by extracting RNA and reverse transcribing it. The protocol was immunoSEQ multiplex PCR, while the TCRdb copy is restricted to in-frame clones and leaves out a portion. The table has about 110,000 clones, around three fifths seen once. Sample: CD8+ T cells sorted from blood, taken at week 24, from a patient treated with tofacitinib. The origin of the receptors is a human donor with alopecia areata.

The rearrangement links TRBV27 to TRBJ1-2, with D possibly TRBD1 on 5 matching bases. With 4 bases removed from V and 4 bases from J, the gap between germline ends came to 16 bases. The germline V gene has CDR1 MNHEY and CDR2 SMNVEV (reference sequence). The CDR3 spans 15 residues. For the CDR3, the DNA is TGTGCCAGCAGTTGGGACCGGCAACACTTCTATGGCTACACCTTC. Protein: CASSWDRQHFYGYTF.

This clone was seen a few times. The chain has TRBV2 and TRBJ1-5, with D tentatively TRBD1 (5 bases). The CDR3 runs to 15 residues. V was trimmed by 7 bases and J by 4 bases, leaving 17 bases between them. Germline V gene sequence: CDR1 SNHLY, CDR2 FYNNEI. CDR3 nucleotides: TGTGCCAGCAAGAACCTCGAGGGACTAAATCAGCCCCAGCATTTT. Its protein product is CASKNLEGLNQPQHF. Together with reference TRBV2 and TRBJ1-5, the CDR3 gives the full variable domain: EPEVTQTPSHQVTQMGQEVILRCVPISNHLYFYWYRQILGQKVEFLVSFYNNEISEKSEIFDDQFSVERPDGSNFTLKIRSTKLEDSAMYFCASKNLEGLNQPQHFGDGTRLSIL.

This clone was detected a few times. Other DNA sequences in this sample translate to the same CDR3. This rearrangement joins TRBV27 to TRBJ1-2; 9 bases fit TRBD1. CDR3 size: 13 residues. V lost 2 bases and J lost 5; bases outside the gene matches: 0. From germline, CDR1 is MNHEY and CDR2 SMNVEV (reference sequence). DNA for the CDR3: TGTGCCAGCAGTTTAGGACAGGGGTATGGCTACACCTTC. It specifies CASSLGQGYGYTF.

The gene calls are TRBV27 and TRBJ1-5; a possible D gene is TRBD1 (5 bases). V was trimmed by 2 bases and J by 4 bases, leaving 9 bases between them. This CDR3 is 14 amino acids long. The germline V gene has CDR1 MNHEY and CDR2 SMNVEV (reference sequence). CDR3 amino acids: CASSLQGFNQPQHF. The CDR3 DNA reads TGTGCCAGCAGTTTACAGGGATTTAATCAGCCCCAGCATTTT.

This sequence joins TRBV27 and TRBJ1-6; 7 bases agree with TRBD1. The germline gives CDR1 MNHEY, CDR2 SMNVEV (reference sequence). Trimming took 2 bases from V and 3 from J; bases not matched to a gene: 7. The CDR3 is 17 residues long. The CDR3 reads CASSLEQGGNYNSPLHF. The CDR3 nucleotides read TGTGCCAGCAGTTTAGAGCAGGGGGGAAACTATAATTCACCCCTCCACTTT.